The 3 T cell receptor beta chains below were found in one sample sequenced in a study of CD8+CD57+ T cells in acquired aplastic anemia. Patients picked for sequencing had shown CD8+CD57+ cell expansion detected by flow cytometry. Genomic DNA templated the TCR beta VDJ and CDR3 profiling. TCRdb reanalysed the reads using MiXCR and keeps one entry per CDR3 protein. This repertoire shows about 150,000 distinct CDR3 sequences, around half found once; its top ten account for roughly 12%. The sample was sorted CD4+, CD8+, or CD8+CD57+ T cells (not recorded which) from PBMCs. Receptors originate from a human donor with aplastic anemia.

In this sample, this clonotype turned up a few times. The CDR3 coding sequence is TGTGCCAGCAGTCACCCGACTAGCGGGGGGGATAATGAGCAGTTCTTC. As protein: CASSHPTSGGDNEQFF. The J gene is TRBJ2-1, the V gene TRBV6-5; 14 nucleotides align to TRBD2. Trimming took 5 bases from V and 7 from J; bases not matched to a gene: 7. The germline V gene encodes CDR1 MNHEY and CDR2 SVGAGI. The CDR3 extends over 16 amino acids.

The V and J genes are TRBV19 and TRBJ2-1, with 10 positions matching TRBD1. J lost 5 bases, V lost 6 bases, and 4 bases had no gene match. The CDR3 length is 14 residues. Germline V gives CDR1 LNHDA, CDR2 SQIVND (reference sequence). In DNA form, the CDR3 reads TGTGCCAGTAGGTTAGGGACAGGGGACAATGAGCAGTTCTTC. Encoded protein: CASRLGTGDNEQFF. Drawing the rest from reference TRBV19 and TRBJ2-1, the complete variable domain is DGGITQSPKYLFRKEGQNVTLSCEQNLNHDAMYWYRQDPGQGLRLIYYSQIVNDFQKGDIAEGYSVSREKKESFPLTVTSAQKNPTAFYLCASRLGTGDNEQFFGPGTRLTVL.

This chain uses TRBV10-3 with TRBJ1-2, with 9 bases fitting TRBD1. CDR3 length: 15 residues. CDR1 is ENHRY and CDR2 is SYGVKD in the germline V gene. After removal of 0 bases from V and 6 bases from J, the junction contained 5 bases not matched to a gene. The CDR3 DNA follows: TGTGCCATCAGTGAGTCCCGGGACAGGGTGGATGGCTACACCTTC. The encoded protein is CAISESRDRVDGYTF.